This TCR beta chain is drawn from a study of T cells in Graves' hyperthyroidism and ophthalmopathy. Looking at the study overall: The authors collected peripheral blood at initial diagnosis, before any treatment. Study conclusions and caveats: Most thyroid clonotypes with frequency above 0.001 were detected in blood.

This clonotype has a count of ten or more. No antigen is known for it. CDR3 size: 15 residues. Germline CDR1 SGHVS, CDR2 FQNEAQ. V trimming: 1 base; J trimming: 7 bases; junction bases outside the gene matches: 7. Template material for amplifying TCR beta CDR3 regions consisted of RNA transcripts. A first-round RT-PCR of the TCR CDR3 used the HTBI primer set. TCRdb independently ran MiXCR on the multiplex PCR reads; one entry per CDR3 protein. The repertoire has about 300,000 distinct CDR3 sequences, about 19% of them found once; the top ten carry under 45%. The chain links TRBV7-8 to TRBJ2-1, with 7 bases lining up with TRBD2. The sequenced material came from blood. The sequence was obtained from a man over 45 with Graves' ophthalmopathy. The CDR3 protein is CASSLVRLASNEQFF. The CDR3 DNA reads TGTGCCAGCAGCTTAGTCCGACTAGCTAGTAATGAGCAGTTCTTC.